Below, 10 T cell receptor beta chains from the same sample are listed, as sequenced in a study of CD8 T cells in Susac syndrome. RNA, at about 0.5 to 1 ug, was reverse transcribed with random hexamers. Each CDR3 protein gets one entry after TCRdb re-called the immunoSEQ multiplex PCR reads with MiXCR. The table lists 75,000 to 100,000 distinct CDR3 sequences, nearly 95% of them singletons. Material for sequencing was CD8+ T cells from PBMCs. All receptors derive from a human donor with Susac syndrome.

V usage is TRBV12-3 or TRBV12-4 and J usage is TRBJ1-2; weak D call: TRBD1 (6 bases). The CDR3 extends over 14 amino acids. Trimming cost V 4 bases and J 7 bases, with 16 bases left between them. The CDR3 nucleotides read TGTGCCAGCAGTTGGGGTGAGGGGGGCAGTGGCTACACCTTC. As protein: CASSWGEGGSGYTF.

The chain links TRBV9 to TRBJ2-3, with unresolved D. The germline V gene has CDR1 SGDLS and CDR2 YYNGEE. The CDR3 contains 15 residues. V was clipped by 0 bases and J by 0 bases, with 8 bases between them. In DNA, the CDR3 is TGTGCCAGCAGCGTAGCCGCAGGCAGCACAGATACGCAGTATTTT. Its translation is CASSVAAGSTDTQYF.

This clonotype was seen more than once but under ten times. The rearrangement joins TRBV29-1 to TRBJ1-1; D gene unclear. The CDR3 extends over 11 amino acids. Germline V CDR1 and CDR2: SQVTM, ANQGSEA. V was trimmed by 3 bases and J by 5 bases, leaving 7 bases between them. The CDR3 DNA reads as TGCAGCGTTGAGGTAGGGACTGAAGCTTTCTTT. The encoded protein is CSVEVGTEAFF.

V gene TRBV6-1 combines with J gene TRBJ2-7; 7 nucleotides align to TRBD2. The germline V gene has CDR1 MNHNS and CDR2 SASEGT. Trimming at V came to 1 base and at J to 4 bases, leaving 10 bases not matched to a gene. The CDR3 contains 16 residues. This chain's CDR3 is CASSEGISGTIYEQYF. The CDR3 nucleotides read TGTGCCAGCAGTGAAGGGATCTCCGGGACTATTTACGAGCAGTACTTC.

CDR3 region: CASSLPGTPYEQYF. The CDR3 DNA reads TGTGCCAGCAGCTTACCCGGGACACCCTACGAGCAGTACTTC. This chain links TRBV7-9 with TRBJ2-7, with D perhaps matching TRBD1 (6 bases). V was trimmed by 2 bases and J by 2 bases, leaving 10 bases between them. This CDR3 comprises 14 residues. The V gene's germline CDR1 is SEHNR and CDR2 FQNEAQ (reference sequence).

The chain is built from TRBV21-1 and TRBJ2-3; the table's D call of TRBD2 was not tested on the DNA. TRBV21-1 is labeled a pseudogene. The CDR3 consists of 19 residues. The CDR3 bases are TGTGCCAGCAGCAAAGCCGGGACTAGCGGGAGGACTAGCACAGATACGCAGTATTTT. It codes for CASSKAGTSGRTSTDTQYF.

J is TRBJ1-1 and V is TRBV15; unclear D gene. Trimming removed 2 bases at V and 0 bases at J, with 4 bases between. This CDR3 spans 13 amino acids. The germline gives CDR1 LNHNV, CDR2 YYDKDF (reference sequence). CDR3 DNA: TGTGCCACCAGCAGAAACATGAACACTGAAGCTTTCTTT. This translates into CATSRNMNTEAFF.

The rearrangement uses TRBV12-3 or TRBV12-4 and TRBJ2-1; 13 positions agree with TRBD2. The CDR3 extends over 16 amino acids. Unmatched junction bases numbered 6, after V lost 4 bases and J lost 6 bases. The CDR3 loop reads CASSSETSGGFNEQFF. Here the CDR3 DNA reads TGTGCCAGCAGTTCAGAGACTAGCGGGGGGTTCAATGAGCAGTTCTTC.

The chain recombines TRBV12-3 or TRBV12-4 with TRBJ2-7; D may be TRBD2 (5 bases). Trimming pared 5 bases from V and 2 bases from J, leaving 10 bases between. This CDR3 spans 13 amino acids. CDR3 in DNA: TGTGCCAGCAGTCCCGGGATTACCTACGAGCAGTACTTC. It translates to CASSPGITYEQYF.

This sequence joins TRBV16 and TRBJ1-4; D is uncertain. Trimming left V 5 bases short and J 0 bases short, with 7 bases between. The germline V gene encodes CDR1 KGHSY and CDR2 FQNENV. This CDR3 is built from 14 residues. DNA for the CDR3: TGTGCCAGCAGCTCAGCTGCAACTAATGAAAAACTGTTTTTT. Its translation is CASSSAATNEKLFF.